This T cell receptor (beta chain) appears in the sequencing data of a study of T cells in Graves' hyperthyroidism and ophthalmopathy. The study, taken as a whole, reports: Most expanded thyroid clonotypes above 0.001 recurred in blood.

V dropped 4 bases and J dropped 3; count of bases not matched to a gene: 4. Germline CDR1 reads MNHEY; CDR2 reads SVGAGI. The CDR3 runs 14 residues. Exclusion of a patient resulted from uncontrolled infection, other autoimmune disease, pregnancy or lactation. The study based diagnoses on clinical symptoms, serum thyroxine and TRAb, thyroid ultrasound and orbital computed tomography. What was amplified from RNA transcripts were TCR beta CDR3 regions. HTBI primers were used for first-round RT-PCR of the TCR CDR3. TCRdb called the multiplex PCR reads again in MiXCR, with one record for every CDR3 protein. The top ten hold about 7.7% of the sample, which has about 700,000 distinct CDR3 sequences, about 45% seen once. This clonotype occurred many times. The antigen is not known.

V gene TRBV6-5 combines with J gene TRBJ2-7; 9 bases fit TRBD1. The sample consisted of peripheral blood or thyroid tissue (not recorded which). This TCR was recovered from an adult man with Graves' disease, either hyperthyroidism or ophthalmopathy (not recorded which). The CDR3 loop is CASSFSGQGYEQYF. DNA for the CDR3: TGTGCCAGCAGTTTCTCGGGACAGGGCTACGAGCAGTACTTC.